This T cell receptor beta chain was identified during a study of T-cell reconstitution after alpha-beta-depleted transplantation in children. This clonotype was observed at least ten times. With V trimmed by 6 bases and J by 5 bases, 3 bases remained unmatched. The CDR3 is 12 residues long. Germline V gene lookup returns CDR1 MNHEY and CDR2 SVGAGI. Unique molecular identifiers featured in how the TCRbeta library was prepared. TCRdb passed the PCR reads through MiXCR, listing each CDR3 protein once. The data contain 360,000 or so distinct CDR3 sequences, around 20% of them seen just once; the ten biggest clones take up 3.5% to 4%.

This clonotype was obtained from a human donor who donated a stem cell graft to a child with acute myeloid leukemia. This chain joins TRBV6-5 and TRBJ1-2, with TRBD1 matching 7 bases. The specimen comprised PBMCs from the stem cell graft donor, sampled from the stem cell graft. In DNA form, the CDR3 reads TGTGCCAGCAGGACAGGGATTTATGGCTACACCTTC. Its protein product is CASRTGIYGYTF.